The TCR beta chain described here comes from a study of blood T cell repertoires in COVID-19 (dated by TCRdb to the early 2020s). For context, the study as a whole: Collaborator samples came from the United States, Italy and Spain and covered acute and convalescent phases of COVID-19. The repertoires were made available in a free public database intended to serve as a resource for research on the immune response to SARS-CoV-2. Where available, HLA class I and class II types were taken from metadata supplied by the sample provider and were not determined by assay-based typing. The samples were drawn from the first 160 participants of the ongoing ImmuneRACE study and from 950 to 1,500 subjects provided by 6 global collaborators. Sample metadata almost always included a de-identified subject ID, COVID-19 status, age in years and sex. The prospective study material was composed of cDNA or gDNA derived from T cells, B-cell-depleted T cells, or PBMCs. Deeply sampled blood TCRbeta repertoires from subjects exposed to, actively infected with, or recovered from COVID-19 were included in the dataset.

What the authors observed across the whole study: The amount of clinical and demographic metadata varied by source and participant and was provided uncurated.

In the prospective study, participants were roughly 18 to 100 years old, resided in approximately 22 geographic areas of the United States, and were enrolled through a virtual design. In the prospective study, cohorts were assigned on the basis of participant-reported clinical history obtained from a screening survey and a study questionnaire. ImmuneRACE Cohort 3 recovered participants were defined by two consecutive negative NP/OP PCR tests, healthcare professional clearance, or symptom resolution. Each participant in the prospective study had whole blood, serum and a nasopharyngeal or oropharyngeal swab collected by mobile phlebotomists. Over a roughly two-month period, participants in the prospective study had the option of providing additional blood draws and questionnaires. Before DNA extraction, blood samples from the prospective study were shipped at room temperature or frozen. A note on this clone: It lacks a known antigen. No base quality values were provided; no much bigger clone lies one nucleotide off.

The immunoSEQ Assay, a bias-controlled multiplex PCR, was used to amplify TCRbeta CDR3 regions from genomic DNA. The authors' analysis ran thus. Within the assay, amplification of reference gene primers was used to estimate how many nucleated cells each sample contained. To quantify the absolute abundance of each unique TCRbeta CDR3 rearrangement, sequence reads were collapsed and filtered. For each sample, productive Simpson clonality was calculated as the square root of Simpson's diversity index over productive rearrangements. As stored in TCRdb, this immuneACCESS dataset retains in-frame rearrangements with V and J assigned. A fraction of the clones does not appear; measured against another copy, unresolved V genes explain less than half of the discrepancy, and the remainder lacks a known reason. The V and J calls and clone size come from that table; D and trimming were worked out from the DNA. The sample table lists 200,000 to 250,000 clones, about 80% of them with a count of one. The top ten hold 15% of the sample.

V trim: 3 bases; J trim: 6 bases; unmatched bases: 3. The germline V gene (reference sequence) specifies MNHEY as CDR1 and SMNVEV as CDR2. Counted from cysteine to phenylalanine, this CDR3 has 14 amino acids. Of the read, only the CDR3 DNA is kept; its 42 bases are in frame from base 1. The V gene is TRBV27 and the J gene is TRBJ1-5; 9 central bases correspond to TRBD1. Sequenced input: PBMCs or T cells enriched from blood (not recorded which). The receptor's source is a man in his forties who had recovered from COVID-19. The CDR3 region: CASSFRDRVQPQHF. The bases are TGTGCCAGCAGTTTCCGGGACAGGGTTCAGCCCCAGCATTTT.